These T cell receptor beta chains were read from a single sample in a study of regulatory T cells in long-lasting Graves disease. Using its own MiXCR run on the multiplex PCR reads, TCRdb lists one record per CDR3 protein. The sample shows about 470,000 distinct CDR3 sequences, around 21% of them seen only once. Specimen: peripheral blood mononuclear cells (PBMCs), collected when the disease was refractory, from a patient treated with antithyroid drugs. These receptors all stem from a female donor with Graves disease. Each CDR3 is given with its conserved first and last residue. A D gene is named only where the DNA matches it firmly. Rows may omit the clone size; those that give it use once, few, many or a size class.

J gene: TRBJ1-1
V gene: TRBV10-2
clone size: many
D gene: TRBD1
CDR3 protein: CASSDPRTGSNTEAFF
CDR3 DNA: TGCGCCAGCAGTGACCCCCGGACAGGGAGCAACACTGAAGCTTTCTTT

J gene: TRBJ2-2
V gene: TRBV7-2
clone size: few
D gene: -
CDR3 protein: CASSLTGSENPHGELFF
CDR3 DNA: TGTGCCAGCAGCTTAACCGGTTCGGAGAACCCCCACGGGGAGCTGTTTTTT

J gene: TRBJ2-7
V gene: TRBV30
clone size: few
D gene: -
CDR3 protein: CAWVDLDYLNQHYEQYF
CDR3 DNA: TGTGCCTGGGTGGATTTGGACTATCTGAACCAGCACTACGAGCAGTACTTC

J gene: TRBJ1-1
V gene: TRBV10-3
clone size: -
D gene: -
CDR3 protein: CATTAAKNTEAFF
CDR3 DNA: TGTGCCACCACCGCGGCAAAGAACACTGAAGCTTTCTTT

J gene: TRBJ2-3
V gene: TRBV9
clone size: -
D gene: TRBD2
CDR3 protein: CASSVEGTRTPTDTQYF
CDR3 DNA: TGTGCCAGCAGCGTAGAGGGGACTAGGACCCCCACAGATACGCAGTATTTT

J gene: TRBJ2-2
V gene: TRBV27
clone size: many
D gene: -
CDR3 protein: CAIREGAGELFF
CDR3 DNA: TGTGCCATCCGAGAGGGGGCCGGGGAGCTGTTTTTT

J gene: TRBJ1-5
V gene: TRBV19
clone size: -
D gene: -
CDR3 protein: CASSMRARQSNQSQHF
CDR3 DNA: TGTGCCAGTAGTATGCGGGCGCGTCAGAGCAATCAGTCCCAGCATTTT

J gene: TRBJ1-2
V gene: TRBV5-5
clone size: -
D gene: TRBD1
CDR3 protein: CASSPSGTGNYGYTF
CDR3 DNA: TGTGCCAGCAGCCCATCCGGGACAGGGAACTATGGCTACACCTTC

J gene: TRBJ1-1
V gene: TRBV28
clone size: many
D gene: -
CDR3 protein: CASQTIGSNMNTEAFF
CDR3 DNA: TGTGCCAGCCAAACTATAGGTTCTAATATGAACACTGAAGCTTTCTTT

J gene: TRBJ2-7
V gene: TRBV2
clone size: many
D gene: -
CDR3 protein: CASSDPFGGTYEQYF
CDR3 DNA: TGTGCCAGCAGTGACCCGTTTGGCGGGACCTACGAGCAGTACTTC

J gene: TRBJ1-1
V gene: TRBV6-1
clone size: few
D gene: TRBD1
CDR3 protein: CASRWRTGRFGEAFF
CDR3 DNA: TGTGCCAGCAGGTGGAGGACAGGGCGGTTCGGTGAAGCTTTCTTT

J gene: TRBJ2-1
V gene: TRBV7-6
clone size: -
D gene: -
CDR3 protein: CASSLGAGNNEQFF
CDR3 DNA: TGTGCCAGCAGCTTAGGTGCGGGCAACAATGAGCAGTTCTTC

J gene: TRBJ2-7
V gene: TRBV13
clone size: many
D gene: TRBD2
CDR3 protein: CASSSPLLADPYEQYF
CDR3 DNA: TGTGCCAGCAGCTCACCCCTACTAGCGGATCCCTACGAGCAGTACTTC

J gene: TRBJ1-5
V gene: TRBV28
clone size: many
D gene: -
CDR3 protein: CASSPHRENQPQHF
CDR3 DNA: TGTGCCAGCAGTCCTCACAGGGAAAATCAGCCCCAGCATTTT

J gene: TRBJ2-2
V gene: TRBV25-1
clone size: -
D gene: TRBD1
CDR3 protein: CASSERHRGRRTGGLFF
CDR3 DNA: TGTGCCAGCAGTGAACGACACAGGGGGCGTAGGACCGGGGGGCTGTTTTTT

J gene: TRBJ2-7
V gene: TRBV7-2
clone size: many
D gene: TRBD1
CDR3 protein: CASRITGTGYYEQYF
CDR3 DNA: TGTGCCAGCAGGATAACCGGGACAGGGTACTACGAGCAGTACTTC

J gene: TRBJ1-2
V gene: TRBV6-4
clone size: many
D gene: -
CDR3 protein: CASSEKGGRYGYTF
CDR3 DNA: TGTGCCAGCAGTGAAAAGGGCGGGAGATATGGCTACACCTTC

J gene: TRBJ2-1
V gene: TRBV5-1
clone size: few
D gene: -
CDR3 protein: CASSLVPNSNEQFF
CDR3 DNA: TGCGCCAGCAGCTTGGTTCCTAATAGCAATGAGCAGTTCTTC

J gene: TRBJ2-2
V gene: TRBV2
clone size: few
D gene: -
CDR3 protein: CASMGGGETGELFF
CDR3 DNA: TGTGCCAGCATGGGAGGGGGGGAGACCGGGGAGCTGTTTTTT

J gene: TRBJ1-1
V gene: TRBV24-1
clone size: many
D gene: TRBD1
CDR3 protein: CATSFSDRTNRGTEAFF
CDR3 DNA: TGTGCCACCAGTTTCAGTGATCGGACCAACAGGGGCACTGAAGCTTTCTTT

J gene: TRBJ2-5
V gene: TRBV2
clone size: many
D gene: -
CDR3 protein: CASGDWDKVYQETQYF
CDR3 DNA: TGTGCCAGCGGCGACTGGGACAAGGTGTACCAAGAGACCCAGTACTTC

J gene: TRBJ2-7
V gene: TRBV6-5
clone size: -
D gene: TRBD1
CDR3 protein: CASSYSKLGVDRYEQYF
CDR3 DNA: TGTGCCAGCAGTTACTCAAAATTGGGGGTGGACAGGTACGAGCAGTACTTC

J gene: TRBJ2-2
V gene: TRBV6-1
clone size: many
D gene: TRBD1
CDR3 protein: CASFDRVGAGELFF
CDR3 DNA: TGTGCCAGCTTTGACAGGGTGGGAGCCGGGGAGTTGTTTTTT

J gene: TRBJ1-1
V gene: TRBV20-1
clone size: many
D gene: -
CDR3 protein: CSARDPGLVTEAFF
CDR3 DNA: TGCAGTGCTAGAGATCCTGGGTTGGTCACTGAAGCTTTCTTT

J gene: TRBJ2-2
V gene: TRBV20-1
clone size: -
D gene: -
CDR3 protein: CSAGISPTGELFF
CDR3 DNA: TGCAGTGCTGGAATCTCGCCCACCGGGGAGCTGTTTTTT

J gene: TRBJ1-5
V gene: TRBV3-1
clone size: few
D gene: -
CDR3 protein: CASSQDGWSNQPQHF
CDR3 DNA: TGTGCCAGCAGCCAAGATGGATGGAGCAATCAGCCCCAGCATTTT

J gene: TRBJ2-3
V gene: TRBV11-2
clone size: many
D gene: -
CDR3 protein: CASSFEDPSTDTQYF
CDR3 DNA: TGTGCCAGCAGCTTCGAGGACCCTAGCACAGATACGCAGTATTTT

J gene: TRBJ2-2
V gene: TRBV29-1
clone size: -
D gene: -
CDR3 protein: CSVEPGLDTGELFF
CDR3 DNA: TGCAGCGTTGAACCGGGACTGGACACCGGGGAGCTGTTTTTT

J gene: TRBJ2-7
V gene: TRBV30
clone size: -
D gene: -
CDR3 protein: CAWRKGVIRSYEQYF
CDR3 DNA: TGTGCCTGGAGGAAAGGCGTGATCAGGTCCTACGAGCAGTACTTC

J gene: TRBJ1-5
V gene: TRBV20-1
clone size: few
D gene: -
CDR3 protein: CSARQFNQPQHF
CDR3 DNA: TGCAGTGCTCGACAGTTTAATCAGCCCCAGCATTTT

J gene: TRBJ1-1
V gene: TRBV2
clone size: few
D gene: -
CDR3 protein: CASSDQGNTEAFF
CDR3 DNA: TGTGCCAGCAGTGACCAGGGGAACACTGAAGCTTTCTTT

J gene: TRBJ1-2
V gene: TRBV5-6
clone size: many
D gene: TRBD1
CDR3 protein: CASSLGTGGYGYTF
CDR3 DNA: TGTGCCAGCAGCCTTGGAACAGGGGGATATGGCTACACCTTC

J gene: TRBJ2-1
V gene: TRBV28
clone size: few
D gene: TRBD2
CDR3 protein: CASSFRLAGVYEQFF
CDR3 DNA: TGTGCCAGCAGTTTTCGACTAGCGGGAGTCTATGAGCAGTTCTTC

J gene: TRBJ2-7
V gene: TRBV4-1
clone size: -
D gene: TRBD1
CDR3 protein: CASSESTGGAGYEQYF
CDR3 DNA: TGCGCCAGCAGCGAATCGACAGGGGGCGCGGGATACGAGCAGTACTTC

J gene: TRBJ1-1
V gene: TRBV11-3
clone size: many
D gene: -
CDR3 protein: CASSRGIDTEAFF
CDR3 DNA: TGTGCCAGCAGCCGGGGGATAGACACTGAAGCTTTCTTT

J gene: TRBJ2-5
V gene: TRBV3-1
clone size: many
D gene: -
CDR3 protein: CASSQDQTVYQETQYF
CDR3 DNA: TGTGCCAGCAGCCAAGACCAGACTGTTTACCAAGAGACCCAGTACTTC

J gene: TRBJ1-2
V gene: TRBV27
clone size: many
D gene: -
CDR3 protein: CASSFRRSDGRYGYTF
CDR3 DNA: TGTGCCAGCAGTTTCCGCAGGTCGGACGGGCGTTATGGCTACACCTTC

J gene: TRBJ1-3
V gene: TRBV28
clone size: many
D gene: -
CDR3 protein: CASSPGRTRNTIYF
CDR3 DNA: TGTGCCAGCAGCCCGGGACGGACAAGAAACACCATATATTTT

J gene: TRBJ2-5
V gene: TRBV29-1
clone size: many
D gene: -
CDR3 protein: CSARAQGETQYF
CDR3 DNA: TGCAGCGCTAGGGCCCAGGGAGAGACCCAGTACTTC

J gene: TRBJ2-5
V gene: TRBV20-1
clone size: many
D gene: -
CDR3 protein: CSAQPSLIHTETQYF
CDR3 DNA: TGCAGTGCCCAACCAAGCCTTATACACACGGAGACCCAGTACTTC

J gene: TRBJ1-2
V gene: TRBV9
clone size: few
D gene: TRBD1
CDR3 protein: CASSVGGQGGNYGYTF
CDR3 DNA: TGTGCCAGCAGCGTTGGGGGACAGGGGGGAAACTATGGCTACACCTTC

J gene: TRBJ2-7
V gene: TRBV7-3
clone size: -
D gene: TRBD2
CDR3 protein: CASSVSSGPYEQYF
CDR3 DNA: TGTGCCAGCAGCGTATCTAGCGGTCCCTACGAGCAGTACTTC

J gene: TRBJ2-5
V gene: TRBV27
clone size: many
D gene: TRBD2
CDR3 protein: CASSLRLAGGVETQYF
CDR3 DNA: TGTGCCAGCAGTTTAAGGCTAGCGGGAGGGGTGGAGACCCAGTACTTC

J gene: TRBJ2-7
V gene: TRBV30
clone size: -
D gene: -
CDR3 protein: CAWSVRYYEQYF
CDR3 DNA: TGTGCCTGGAGTGTACGGTACTACGAGCAGTACTTC

J gene: TRBJ2-6
V gene: TRBV12-3/TRBV12-4
clone size: many
D gene: -
CDR3 protein: CASERAGANVLTF
CDR3 DNA: TGTGCCAGCGAGAGGGCTGGGGCCAACGTCCTGACTTTC

J gene: TRBJ2-2
V gene: TRBV29-1
clone size: -
D gene: -
CDR3 protein: CSVRAQAGELFF
CDR3 DNA: TGCAGCGTGAGAGCGCAGGCCGGGGAGCTGTTTTTT

J gene: TRBJ1-6
V gene: TRBV27
clone size: many
D gene: -
CDR3 protein: CASSPGAGNSPLHF
CDR3 DNA: TGTGCCAGCAGTCCAGGTGCGGGGAATTCACCCCTCCACTTT

J gene: TRBJ2-7
V gene: TRBV18
clone size: few
D gene: -
CDR3 protein: CASSPSQVTHYEQYF
CDR3 DNA: TGTGCCAGCTCACCTTCACAGGTGACACACTACGAGCAGTACTTC

J gene: TRBJ1-2
V gene: TRBV6-1
clone size: few
D gene: -
CDR3 protein: CASSLTALNGYTF
CDR3 DNA: TGTGCCAGCAGCCTGACAGCCCTGAATGGCTACACCTTC

J gene: TRBJ1-2
V gene: TRBV5-1
clone size: few
D gene: TRBD1
CDR3 protein: CASSSLTGQGYGYTF
CDR3 DNA: TGCGCCAGCAGCTCCCTCACGGGACAGGGTTATGGCTACACCTTC

J gene: TRBJ2-7
V gene: TRBV5-1
clone size: many
D gene: TRBD2
CDR3 protein: CASSPGTSLIEQYF
CDR3 DNA: TGCGCCAGCAGCCCCGGGACTAGTTTGATCGAGCAGTACTTC

J gene: TRBJ2-5
V gene: TRBV12-3/TRBV12-4
clone size: -
D gene: -
CDR3 protein: CASTAVQTQETQYF
CDR3 DNA: TGTGCCAGCACCGCGGTCCAGACTCAAGAGACCCAGTACTTC

J gene: TRBJ1-1
V gene: TRBV7-6
clone size: -
D gene: -
CDR3 protein: CASSESLGDPEAFF
CDR3 DNA: TGTGCCAGCAGCGAATCCCTGGGAGACCCTGAAGCTTTCTTT

J gene: TRBJ2-5
V gene: TRBV3-1
clone size: many
D gene: TRBD2
CDR3 protein: CANSPDEGLGGQETQYF
CDR3 DNA: TGTGCCAACAGCCCAGACGAGGGGCTCGGGGGGCAAGAGACCCAGTACTTC

J gene: TRBJ2-7
V gene: TRBV28
clone size: many
D gene: TRBD1
CDR3 protein: CASSGPGYRGTYEQYF
CDR3 DNA: TGTGCCAGCAGCGGTCCGGGGTACAGGGGGACCTACGAGCAGTACTTC